Listed below are T cell receptor beta chains from one sample, sequenced in a study of blood T cell repertoires in COVID-19. Only in-frame clones appear in the TCRdb table, and some are missing; sequencing was by immunoSEQ multiplex PCR. The data show about 150,000 clones, about 80% seen once. The sample was peripheral blood. These receptors came from a woman older than 75 with acute or convalescent COVID-19. Both conserved end residues are part of each CDR3. The D gene is left open where the match is weak. Rows give clone size only sometimes, using once, few, many, or a class for an expanded clone.

>NA|TRBJ2-2|TRBV19|NA
CASRERGQKNTGELFF
TGTGCCAGTAGGGAGAGAGGGCAGAAGAACACCGGGGAGCTGTTTTTT
>TRBD2|TRBJ2-1|TRBV5-1|NA
CASSRLAGGLEQFF
TGCGCCAGCAGCCGACTAGCGGGGGGGCTTGAGCAGTTCTTC
>NA|TRBJ1-1|TRBV18|medium-sized
CASSPPRTGGPEAFF
TGTGCCAGCTCACCACCGAGGACCGGGGGGCCTGAAGCTTTCTTT
>NA|TRBJ1-2|TRBV9|NA
CASFRLDYGYTF
TGTGCCAGCTTCAGATTGGACTATGGCTACACCTTC
>NA|TRBJ2-4|TRBV27|many
CASSPIVGGNEVKNIQYF
TGTGCCAGCAGCCCCATCGTTGGGGGGAACGAAGTCAAAAACATTCAGTACTTC
>TRBD2|TRBJ2-5|TRBV7-8|NA
CASSFLTRASGGFLQETQYF
TGTGCCAGCAGCTTCCTAACCCGCGCTAGCGGGGGATTTCTTCAAGAGACCCAGTACTTC
>NA|TRBJ1-2|TRBV21-1|NA
CASSKGAQPFYGYTF
TGTGCCAGCAGCAAAGGGGCGCAGCCCTTCTATGGCTACACCTTC
>TRBD1|TRBJ1-5|TRBV6-2/TRBV6-3|NA
CASSPGTGGSNQPQHF
TGTGCCAGCAGCCCTGGGACAGGGGGAAGCAATCAGCCCCAGCATTTT
>NA|TRBJ1-1|TRBV21-1|many
CASSNKEDRVPVGFMNTEAFF
TGTGCCAGCAGCAACAAGGAGGACAGGGTACCAGTGGGATTTATGAACACTGAAGCTTTCTTT
>TRBD2|TRBJ2-2|TRBV5-1|NA
CASSPRTSGGNGELFF
TGCGCCAGCAGCCCGAGGACTAGCGGGGGTAACGGGGAGCTGTTTTTT
>NA|TRBJ2-5|TRBV29-1|NA
CSVEQSRQQETQYF
TGCAGCGTTGAACAGTCTCGCCAGCAAGAGACCCAGTACTTC
>TRBD1|TRBJ1-2|TRBV6-6|NA
CASSPRDRGLYGYTF
TGTGCCAGCAGTCCCAGGGACAGGGGCCTCTATGGCTACACCTTC
>NA|TRBJ1-1|TRBV11-2|NA
CASSTRTATIGAFF
TGTGCCAGCAGCACCCGGACAGCCACCATTGGCGCTTTCTTT
>NA|TRBJ2-7|TRBV5-4|once
CASRSEGGHYEQYF
TGTGCCAGCAGATCTGAGGGGGGGCACTACGAGCAGTACTTC
>NA|TRBJ1-1|TRBV13|NA
CASSWRDGVNTEAFF
TGTGCCAGCAGCTGGAGGGACGGAGTGAACACTGAAGCTTTCTTT
>NA|TRBJ2-1|TRBV24-1|NA
CATSVGQHNEQFF
TGTGCCACCAGTGTAGGACAACACAATGAGCAGTTCTTC
>TRBD1|TRBJ2-7|TRBV20-1|NA
CSARQGYEQYF
TGCAGTGCGAGACAGGGGTACGAGCAGTACTTC
>NA|TRBJ1-2|TRBV2|NA
CASSPGQIYGYTF
TGTGCCAGCAGCCCCGGACAGATCTATGGCTACACCTTC
>NA|TRBJ2-5|TRBV6-6|many
CASSYSSGDGETQYF
TGTGCCAGCAGTTACTCGTCGGGGGACGGGGAGACCCAGTACTTC
>NA|TRBJ2-1|TRBV19|NA
CASSSPGEIGAYNEQFF
TGTGCCAGTAGTTCTCCAGGGGAGATCGGGGCTTACAATGAGCAGTTCTTC
>TRBD1|TRBJ1-2|TRBV4-3|NA
CASSQLRTGNTGGYTF
TGCGCCAGCAGCCAACTTCGGACAGGGAATACGGGAGGCTACACCTTC
>NA|TRBJ1-5|TRBV19|NA
CASSKRGEGQPQHF
TGTGCCAGTAGTAAAAGGGGGGAGGGTCAGCCCCAGCATTTT
>NA|TRBJ2-7|TRBV6-5|once
CASSRTSPAYEQYF
TGTGCCAGCAGCCGGACATCCCCCGCTTACGAGCAGTACTTC
>NA|TRBJ2-1|TRBV5-1|NA
CASSRQAYKNSYNEQFF
TGCGCCAGCAGCCGCCAGGCCTACAAGAACTCCTACAATGAGCAGTTCTTC
>TRBD2|TRBJ2-3|TRBV4-2|NA
CASSQGLAFTDTQYF
TGTGCCAGCTCTCAAGGACTAGCTTTCACAGATACGCAGTATTTT
>TRBD1|TRBJ2-2|TRBV5-1|few
CASSLVGQGATGELFF
TGCGCCAGCAGCTTGGTGGGACAGGGGGCAACCGGGGAGCTGTTTTTT
>TRBD1|TRBJ2-5|TRBV27|NA
CASGVDRGGETQYF
TGTGCCAGCGGGGTGGACAGGGGAGGAGAGACCCAGTACTTC
>TRBD1|TRBJ1-3|TRBV30|NA
CAGQRNSGNTIYF
TGTGCGGGACAGAGGAACTCTGGAAACACCATATATTTT
>TRBD1|TRBJ2-7|TRBV5-4|NA
CASSRQGDRYEQYF
TGTGCCAGCAGCCGACAGGGGGACAGATACGAGCAGTACTTC
>NA|TRBJ1-2|TRBV9|few
CASSVESTANYGYTF
TGTGCCAGCAGCGTAGAAAGTACAGCTAACTATGGCTACACCTTC
>TRBD1|TRBJ1-1|TRBV9|NA
CASSPRQGANTEAFF
TGTGCCAGCAGCCCAAGACAGGGGGCAAATACTGAAGCTTTCTTT
>NA|TRBJ2-1|TRBV5-1|NA
CASSSGQKDEQFF
TGCGCCAGCAGCTCAGGACAGAAGGATGAGCAGTTCTTC
>TRBD2|TRBJ2-5|TRBV11-3|NA
CASSLGPSGETQYF
TGTGCCAGCAGCTTAGGCCCTAGCGGGGAGACCCAGTACTTC
>TRBD2|TRBJ2-4|TRBV6-1|NA
CASSEVGVSGALAKNIQYF
TGTGCCAGCAGTGAAGTAGGGGTCAGCGGGGCCTTAGCCAAAAACATTCAGTACTTC
>NA|TRBJ2-2|TRBV7-3|few
CASSLGGYTGELFF
TGTGCCAGCAGCTTAGGGGGGTACACCGGGGAGCTGTTTTTT
>NA|TRBJ2-7|TRBV7-8|NA
CASSLAFAQGGIEYF
TGTGCCAGCAGCTTAGCCTTCGCGCAGGGGGGTATTGAGTACTTC
>NA|TRBJ1-6|TRBV5-1|NA
CASSLSAQGRDSPLHF
TGCGCCAGCAGCTTGTCGGCGCAGGGGAGGGATTCACCCCTCCACTTT
>NA|TRBJ2-2|TRBV4-3|NA
CASSQGGGANTGELFF
TGCGCCAGCAGCCAAGGAGGGGGGGCGAACACCGGGGAGCTGTTTTTT
>TRBD2|TRBJ2-5|TRBV5-1|NA
CASSVGTSGGETQYF
TGCGCCAGCAGCGTGGGGACTAGCGGGGGGGAGACCCAGTACTTC
>TRBD2|TRBJ2-3|TRBV15|NA
CATSRATGLAGGADTQYF
TGTGCCACCAGCAGAGCGACGGGACTAGCGGGAGGGGCAGATACGCAGTATTTT
>NA|TRBJ1-1|TRBV5-1|NA
CASSLYRDTVMEAFF
TGCGCCAGCAGCTTATACAGGGATACGGTTATGGAAGCTTTCTTT